These 14 T cell receptor beta chains came from one sample sequenced in a study of OX40 agonist ivuxolimab in advanced cancers. Preparation of the library involved the immunoSEQ multiplex PCR assay. TCRdb retrieved this table from immuneACCESS and kept in-frame rearrangements only. Not all clones are present; in checked studies, unresolved V genes account for under half, and no reason is known for the remainder. The sample has 65,000 to 70,000 clones on record, about nine tenths of them singletons. The ten largest clones add up to less than 3.5% of the sample. Sequencing was performed on CD4+ or CD8+ T cells sorted from blood, taken in a trial of the OX40 agonist ivuxolimab. Every receptor here comes from an adult with an advanced solid tumor such as melanoma, head and neck, liver or kidney cancer.

V is TRBV10-1 and J is TRBJ2-1; 12 bases fit TRBD2. The junction had 4 bases not matched to a gene; V was cut back by 4 bases and J by 6 bases. The CDR3 has 15 residues. Per the germline V gene, CDR1 is WNHNN and CDR2 is SYGVQD (reference sequence). As DNA, the CDR3 is TGCGCCAGCAGTGGTCGGACTAGCGGGATCAATGAGCAGTTCTTC. Translating it yields CASSGRTSGINEQFF.

This sequence joins TRBV5-6 and TRBJ1-1, with TRBD1 as a possible D gene (6 bases). This CDR3 is built from 15 residues. Germline V lookup: CDR1 SGHDT, CDR2 YYEEEE. The germline V and J ends were trimmed by 0 bases and 5 bases, with 14 bases remaining between them. CDR3: CASSLAGGLRTEAFF. The CDR3 DNA reads as TGTGCCAGCAGCTTGGCGGGGGGGCTTAGGACTGAAGCTTTCTTT.

The chain recombines TRBV7-9 with TRBJ2-2; the D gene could be TRBD1 or TRBD2 (6 bases each). The V gene's germline CDR1 is SEHNR and CDR2 FQNEAQ (reference sequence). Trimming left V 2 bases short and J 7 bases short, with 17 bases between. This CDR3 spans 16 amino acids. The CDR3 loop is CASSLRGPGSDGELFF. The CDR3 DNA reads as TGTGCCAGCAGCTTACGGGGGCCAGGGAGCGACGGGGAGCTGTTTTTT.

The chain carries TRBV7-2 and TRBJ2-7; possibly TRBD1 for D (5 bases). V was clipped by 4 bases and J by 1 base, with 8 bases between them. CDR1 and CDR2 from the germline V gene are SGHTA and FQGNSA. There are 13 residues in the CDR3. This CDR3 is CASSSRQSYEQYF. CDR3 coding DNA: TGTGCCAGCAGCTCTCGACAGTCCTACGAGCAGTACTTC. The full variable domain, completed using reference TRBV7-2 and TRBJ2-7, is GAGVSQSPSNKVTEKGKDVELRCDPISGHTALYWYRQSLGQGLEFLIYFQGNSAPDKSGLPSDRFSAERTGGSVSTLTIQRTQQEDSAVYLCASSSRQSYEQYFGPGTRLTVT.

This chain joins TRBV11-1 and TRBJ2-5; D may be TRBD2 (6 bases). The length of the CDR3 is 13 residues. Looked up from germline, CDR1 is SGHAT and CDR2 is FQDESV (reference sequence). Between the trimmed V and J ends, which lost 4 bases and 3 bases, there was a span of 9 bases. Written as DNA, the CDR3 is TGTGCCAGCAGCTCCCGGAGGGAAGAGACCCAGTACTTC. Protein sequence: CASSSRREETQYF. Filled out from reference TRBV11-1 and TRBJ2-5, the complete variable domain reads EAEVAQSPRYKITEKSQAVAFWCDPISGHATLYWYRQILGQGPELLVQFQDESVVDDSQLPKDRFSAERLKGVDSTLKIQPAELGDSAMYLCASSSRREETQYFGPGTRLLVL.

This clone showed up just once. The chain carries TRBV5-4 and TRBJ2-6; a possible D gene is TRBD2 (6 bases). Germline V lookup: CDR1 SGHNT, CDR2 YYREEE (reference sequence). V was shortened by 3 bases and J by 3 bases, with 10 bases between the two germline ends. The CDR3 sequence is 15 residues long. The CDR3 loop reads CASSWRGFGANVLTF. The DNA of the CDR3 is TGTGCCAGCAGCTGGAGGGGTTTTGGGGCCAACGTCCTGACTTTC.

The V gene is TRBV6-4, the J gene TRBJ1-2; the match to TRBD1 covers 8 bases. The CDR3 is 16 residues long. Germline CDR1 is MRHNA and CDR2 is SNTAGT. After removal of 6 bases from V and 7 bases from J, the junction contained 16 bases not matched to a gene. The CDR3 reads CASSDRGRGYCFGYTF. CDR3 nucleotide sequence: TGTGCCAGCAGCGACAGGGGACGTGGATATTGTTTTGGCTACACCTTC.

The genes are TRBV18 and TRBJ2-4; D remains ambiguous. CDR3 length: 15 residues. Germline-derived CDR1 and CDR2 are KGHSH and LQKENI. Between the trimmed V and J ends, which lost 0 bases and 7 bases, there was a span of 13 bases. As DNA, the CDR3 is TGTGCCAGCTCACCACCGAGCCAGCCAGCGAACATTCAGTACTTC. It codes for CASSPPSQPANIQYF.

V and J are TRBV9 and TRBJ2-5; TRBD2 aligns across 10 bases. Trimming at V came to 3 bases and at J to 3 bases, leaving 5 bases not matched to a gene. Germline assignment: CDR1 SGDLS and CDR2 YYNGEE. The CDR3 is 15 residues long. This CDR3 is CASSAPLAGKETQYF. CDR3 DNA: TGTGCCAGCAGCGCCCCACTAGCGGGGAAAGAGACCCAGTACTTC.

The chain recombines TRBV11-3 with TRBJ2-5, with 10 bases that match TRBD2. The CDR3 has 15 amino acids. The germline gives CDR1 SGHNT, CDR2 YENEEA. The trim removed 4 bases at V and 3 bases at J, leaving 5 bases unmatched. CDR3: CASSSNLAGEETQYF. CDR3 nucleotides: TGTGCCAGCAGCTCCAATCTAGCGGGAGAAGAGACCCAGTACTTC.

The CDR3 DNA is TGTGCCAGCGGATCCGGCACAGGGAGGGGTGGCACTGAAGCTTTCTTT. Residues: CASGSGTGRGGTEAFF. V usage is TRBV7-3 and J usage is TRBJ1-1; tentative D call: TRBD1 (6 bases). Germline V lookup: CDR1 SGHTA, CDR2 FQGTGA. V was pared by 8 bases and J by 4 bases, with 23 bases between. This CDR3 region has 16 residues.

V is TRBV7-9 and J is TRBJ2-7; TRBD2 agrees at 8 bases. CDR1 and CDR2 (germline): SEHNR, FQNEAQ (reference sequence). After removal of 5 bases from V and 3 bases from J, the junction contained 15 bases not matched to a gene. The length of the CDR3 is 17 residues. CDR3 coding DNA: TGTGCCAGCAGCCCCTCCCAACAGATAGCGGGAAGCTACGAGCAGTACTTC. This encodes CASSPSQQIAGSYEQYF.

The genes are TRBV14 and TRBJ1-1, with D unresolved. V lost 4 bases and J lost 0, with 6 bases in between. Germline lookup yields CDR1 SGHDN and CDR2 FVKESK. This CDR3 contains 13 residues. CDR3 amino acids: CASSPSMNTEAFF. The CDR3 nucleotides read TGTGCCAGCAGCCCATCAATGAACACTGAAGCTTTCTTT.

In the case of this clone: A read error may account for a junction end that differs from germline. At the DNA level, this CDR3 is encoded by other sequences in the same sample as well. The chain joins TRBV30 to TRBJ2-6, with D hard to call. CDR3 length equals 14 residues. Germline-derived CDR1 and CDR2 are GTSNPN and SVGIG (reference sequence). CDR3 coding DNA: TGTGCCCGGAGAACGGGCTCTGGGGCCAACGTCCTGACTTTC. Translation gives CARRTGSGANVLTF.